The 4 T cell receptor beta chains listed next were all sequenced from one sample in a study of blood T cell repertoires in COVID-19. Assay: immunoSEQ multiplex PCR; the TCRdb copy retains only in-frame clones and omits some. The sample comprises approximately 240,000 clones, under 85% of which are singletons, and roughly 1.3% rests with the top ten. Sequenced material: peripheral blood. All receptors derive from a woman in her thirties with COVID-19, enrolled during active disease.

CDR3 protein: CASSVVPQETQYF. CDR3 DNA: TGTGCCAGCAGCGTAGTTCCTCAAGAGACCCAGTACTTC. The chain has TRBV9 and TRBJ2-5; D uncertain. Trimming removed 0 bases from V and 2 bases from J, with 5 bases in between. This CDR3 contains 13 residues. Germline values: CDR1 SGDLS, CDR2 YYNGEE.

The rearrangement joins TRBV3-1 (or the pseudogene TRBV3-2) to TRBJ2-1, with 9 bases aligning to TRBD2. With V trimmed by 3 bases and J by 9 bases, 9 bases remained unmatched. The length of the CDR3 is 15 residues. Germline V gene sequence: CDR1 LGHDT, CDR2 YNNKEL (reference sequence). CDR3 protein: CASSQISGSGSEQFF. The CDR3 DNA follows: TGTGCCAGCAGCCAGATTAGCGGGAGCGGGTCTGAGCAGTTCTTC.

CDR3 in DNA: TGTGCCAGTACCCCCGGGGTTACGAACACCGGGGAGCTGTTTTTT. It yields the protein CASTPGVTNTGELFF. This chain connects TRBV19 to TRBJ2-2, with D perhaps TRBD2 (5 bases). V was trimmed by 7 bases and J by 0 bases, leaving 12 bases between them. The germline V gene encodes CDR1 LNHDA and CDR2 SQIVND (reference sequence). This CDR3 region has 15 residues.

The chain recombines TRBV9 with TRBJ1-6; 10 nucleotides line up with TRBD1. The CDR3 spans 17 residues. Trimming removed 4 bases from V and 1 base from J; junction bases left unmatched: 5. CDR1 is SGDLS and CDR2 is YYNGEE in the germline V gene. In nucleotides, the CDR3 is TGTGCCAGCAGCACTAGACAGGGGGCGTCCTATAATTCACCCCTCCACTTT. Amino acids: CASSTRQGASYNSPLHF.